This is a list of T cell receptor beta chains from one sample in a study of CD8 T cells in ankylosing spondylitis. Each CDR3 protein gets one entry after TCRdb re-called the 5' RACE reads with MiXCR. The repertoire holds 150,000 to 200,000 distinct CDR3 sequences, with about 20% as singletons. The sample consisted of blood, either unsorted or a sorted T cell fraction (not recorded which). These TCRs come from a male donor aged 5 to 30 with ankylosing spondylitis or in good health (not recorded which). Both conserved end residues are part of each CDR3. Size is stated for part of the rows, as once, few or many counts, or as a class when the clone is expanded.

clone_size j_call v_call cdr3_aa
many TRBJ1-2 TRBV6-1 CASSEDRLAPYGYTF
many TRBJ2-7 TRBV7-8 CASSLGGAGVYEQYF
many TRBJ2-2 TRBV3-1 CASSIRGRTGELFF
many TRBJ2-3 TRBV5-1 CASSPGSIDTQYF
NA TRBJ2-1 TRBV12-3/TRBV12-4 CASSPRDWSYNEQFF
many TRBJ2-3 TRBV6-6 CASSAEDTQYF
once TRBJ1-4 TRBV10-3 CAISSGQGAQKLFF
many TRBJ2-1 TRBV7-2 CASTGVEYNRFDEQFF
many TRBJ2-3 TRBV7-6 CASSLAGLEDTQYF
many TRBJ2-2 TRBV12-3/TRBV12-4 CASSFGLAGTGELFF
many TRBJ2-3 TRBV20-1 CSAISVDPITDTQYF
many TRBJ2-3 TRBV14 CASSPNPLGAQRDTQYF
NA TRBJ2-3 TRBV6-5 CASIAPTDTQYF
many TRBJ2-3 TRBV20-1 CSARATLAGTDTQYF
many TRBJ2-5 TRBV12-3/TRBV12-4 CASTNTKAWSQETQYF
many TRBJ2-7 TRBV6-2/TRBV6-3 CASSLAGGYYEQYF
NA TRBJ2-3 TRBV11-2 CASSLAVAITDTQYF
many TRBJ2-7 TRBV15 CATSRDVAGYEQYF
many TRBJ2-3 TRBV7-9 CASSSDRGFTDTQYF
many TRBJ2-7 TRBV5-1 CASSLNRDTYEQYF